Listed here are 5 T cell receptor beta chains from one sample, sequenced in a study of Ad26.COV2.S vaccination and SARS-CoV-2 variants. Sequencing used immunoSEQ multiplex PCR; TCRdb keeps in-frame clones, though not all of them. This sample has around 350,000 clones, with about 88% found just once. Documented treatment: roughly 19 received Ad26.COV2.S at low or high dose, single or two shots; several received placebo; per-sample allocation not given. The study sampled participants on day 63 after the first vaccine or placebo injection. The sequences come from peripheral blood, collected in a trial of Ad26.COV2.S vaccine versus placebo. All receptors come from a person between 18 and 65 years old who received the Ad26.COV2.S COVID-19 vaccine or a placebo.

V gene TRBV7-2 combines with J gene TRBJ2-7; no reliable D call. Germline CDR1 is SGHTA and CDR2 is FQGNSA. Deletions cut 2 bases from V and 6 bases from J, with 8 bases between. The CDR3 consists of 12 residues. The CDR3 spells CASSLLSREQYF. Here the CDR3 DNA reads TGTGCCAGCAGCTTACTGTCGCGCGAGCAGTACTTC.

CDR3 amino acids: CASKESSGSQGGEQFF. The CDR3, as DNA: TGTGCCAGTAAGGAGAGTAGCGGGAGTCAGGGCGGTGAGCAGTTCTTC. The J gene is TRBJ2-1, the V gene TRBV7-8; 9 bases fit TRBD2. The CDR3 runs 16 residues. V lost 9 bases to trimming and J lost 9 bases; unmatched junction nucleotides: 18. The germline gives CDR1 SGHVS, CDR2 FQNEAQ.

The rearrangement links TRBV5-1 to TRBJ2-3, with D hard to call. Germline loops: CDR1 SGHRS, CDR2 YFSETQ. The CDR3 totals 12 residues. The V gene lost 4 bases and the J gene lost 3 bases, with 6 bases spanning the gap. The CDR3 DNA is TGCGCCAGCAGCGCCCCGACAGATACGCAGTATTTT. This gives the protein CASSAPTDTQYF.

V gene TRBV7-6 combines with J gene TRBJ2-7, with D possibly TRBD2 on 5 matching bases. CDR1 SGHVS and CDR2 FNYEAQ come from the germline V gene. With 1 base removed from V and 0 bases from J, the gap between germline ends came to 16 bases. The CDR3 has 17 residues. The CDR3 nucleotides read TGTGCCAGCAGCTTAGTGGGGAGAACGTCGTTCTCCTACGAGCAGTACTTC. Translation gives CASSLVGRTSFSYEQYF.

The rearrangement joins TRBV7-8 to TRBJ2-3; 9 positions match TRBD2. Germline V gives CDR1 SGHVS, CDR2 FQNEAQ. The trim removed 6 bases at V and 0 bases at J, leaving 7 bases unmatched. The CDR3 is 16 amino acids. Written as DNA, the CDR3 is TGTGCCAGCAGACGTCAGCGGGGGGACAGCACAGATACGCAGTATTTT. Its protein is CASRRQRGDSTDTQYF.